This T cell receptor (beta chain) comes out of a study of cytomegalovirus exposure and HLA in healthy donors. Study-level information: Most donors, approximately 82% of a few hundred genotyped, fell in the Caucasian-associated ancestry cluster. General study findings and limits: A reported reduction in N-insertions relative to the 666-donor mean was seen in an Asian-associated ancestry cluster in a later analysis. Cytomegalovirus-associated TCR beta chains were listed, numbering 164. After further analysis at a later stage, under 20,000 TCR beta sequences were associated with HLA alleles at 0.05 false discovery rate.

The germline gives CDR1 SGDLS, CDR2 YYNGEE. The CDR3 has 14 amino acids. The V gene end was trimmed by 4 bases and the J gene end by 4 bases; junction bases not matched to a gene: 7. The count of this clone is one. Antigen: not known. Vbeta (60) and Jbeta (13) primers were used in the PCR. The data were produced by immunoSEQ multiplex PCR, yet TCRdb's version contains in-frame clones alone and is incomplete. This table holds tens of thousands of clones, approximately 88% found once. Sequenced sample: PBMCs. This chain links TRBV9 with TRBJ1-2, with 7 bases matching TRBD1. The source is a woman aged 50 to 65 in good health and CMV-seronegative. CDR3 DNA sequence: TGTGCCAGCAGCAGAGACAGGGCCCTCTATGGCTACACCTTC. Translation: CASSRDRALYGYTF.